This note documents a single TCR beta chain sequence. It was with 60 Vbeta and 13 Jbeta primers that the PCR ran. The table came from immunoSEQ multiplex PCR; TCRdb's copy has only in-frame clones and leaves some out. This repertoire shows around 140,000 clones, 64% found once; its top ten account for 2% to 3%. This sample is part of a study of cytomegalovirus exposure and HLA in healthy donors. The study sampled nominally healthy donors, though unrecorded immune exposures were likely. The V and J ends lost 1 base and 7 bases respectively, with 20 bases between them. The CDR3 has 17 residues. Germline V gene lookup returns CDR1 LGHNA and CDR2 YSLEER.

The source of this sequence is a woman in her 40s in good health and CMV-seronegative. The sequencing sample was made of PBMCs. The chain uses TRBV4-3 and TRBJ2-1; TRBD1 is a possible D gene (6 bases). The CDR3 sequence is CASSQGGRTENWNEQFF. The CDR3, as DNA: TGCGCCAGCAGCCAAGGGGGTAGGACAGAAAACTGGAATGAGCAGTTCTTC.